This T cell receptor (beta chain) was recorded in a study of blood T cell repertoires in COVID-19. Looked up from germline, CDR1 is SGHRS and CDR2 is YFSETQ. This CDR3 region has 20 residues. Germline trimming cut 2 bases from V and 0 bases from J; bases unmatched to any gene: 12. Sequenced by immunoSEQ multiplex PCR; TCRdb stores in-frame clones only, minus some. The sample shows about 240,000 clones, 87% of them seen only once. The sequence was collected from a man between 60 and 75 years old who had recovered from COVID-19. The sequenced sample was peripheral blood. The chain carries TRBV5-1 and TRBJ1-6; 9 bases map to TRBD1. The CDR3 DNA follows: TGCGCCAGCAGCTTCGGACTGACAGGGGGGCTGAGCTCCTATAATTCACCCCTCCACTTT. Encoded protein: CASSFGLTGGLSSYNSPLHF.